This T cell receptor (gamma chain) was obtained from a study of γδ T cells in repeated Plasmodium falciparum infection. The wider study: Timepoints: baseline, immediately before selected infections, and 21 days after every infection. Study results and caveats: Malian donors came from one small rural village, predominantly one ethnic group.

Vgamma9/Vdelta2+ and Vdelta2-negative gammadelta T cells were flow-sorted from PBMC for bulk sequencing. V lost 4 bases, J lost 8 bases, and 11 bases stayed unmatched. From germline, CDR1 is GITISATS and CDR2 ISYDGTV (reference sequence). The CDR3 runs 13 residues. Turning to this clone: Its antigen remains unknown. This DNA's translation differs at residue 9 from TCRdb's protein, which comes from a much larger clone; a read error is likely, and the protein shown is translated from the DNA.

TRG and TRD sequences were obtained from every sorted gammadelta sample. TCRdb re-processed the multiplex PCR reads via CATT. The table lists approximately 32,000 gamma-chain clones, roughly 1.4% of them singletons, with less than 20% in the top ten. V is TRGV9 and J is TRGJ1 or TRGJ2. TCRdb gives no J gene; it was assigned here by matching the DNA to germline. The sequenced sample consisted of gamma-delta T cells from blood. This receptor was obtained from a pool of human donors (malaria-infected and uninfected, not separated). The CDR3 DNA sequence: TGTGCCTTGTGGGACTCCCCGTGGAATAAGAAACTCTTT. It yields the protein CALWDSPWNKKLF.